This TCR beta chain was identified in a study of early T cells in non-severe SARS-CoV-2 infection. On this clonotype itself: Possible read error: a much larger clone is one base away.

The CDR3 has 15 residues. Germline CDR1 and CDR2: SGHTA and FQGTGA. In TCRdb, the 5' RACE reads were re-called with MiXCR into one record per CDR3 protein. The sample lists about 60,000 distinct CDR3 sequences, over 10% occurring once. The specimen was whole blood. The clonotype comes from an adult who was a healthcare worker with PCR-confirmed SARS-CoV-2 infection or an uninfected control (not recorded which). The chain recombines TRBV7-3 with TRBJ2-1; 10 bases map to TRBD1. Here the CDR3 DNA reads TGTGCCAGCAGCTTACGACAGGGGGCCTACATTGAGCAGTTCTTC. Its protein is CASSLRQGAYIEQFF. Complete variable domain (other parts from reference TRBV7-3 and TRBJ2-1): GAGVSQTPSNKVTEKGKYVELRCDPISGHTALYWYRQSLGQGPEFLIYFQGTGAADDSGLPNDRFFAVRPEGSVSTLKIQRTERGDSAVYLCASSLRQGAYIEQFFGPGTRLTVL.